Sequencing of this TCR beta chain was carried out in a study of blood T cells in healthy people across ages (dated by TCRdb to about 2015). In terms of the full investigation: In model experiments, roughly one uniquely barcoded TCR beta cDNA molecule per two T cells was captured by template switching. Age-related changes in TCR beta repertoire diversity were measured in the study by deep sequencing normalized with unique cDNA molecular identifiers. The donors were divided into four age groups: young (average around 15 years), middle-aged (about 40), aged (around 67) and long-lived (about 80). To avoid experimental bias, donors of different ages were spread randomly across the sequencing lanes. The study analyzed two additional independent replicas of 1 million unique cDNA reads from the same blood draw for two donors, one aged 18 to 30 and one aged 80 or older.

Study-wide findings and limitations: Observed TCR beta diversity correlated strongly with the percentage of naive T cells measured by flow cytometry. Bulk unsorted PBMC profiling prevented conclusive comparison of naive and antigen-experienced compartments. Observed TCR beta diversity per million T cells fell roughly linearly with age, and a significant reduction was already apparent by age approximately 41. Estimates of total diversity from one million sequenced T cells were regarded as lower bounds and underestimates. Donor CMV infection status was unknown, potentially confounding age-related changes in expanded clonotypes. The long-lived group showed more naive CD4+ T cells, fewer expanded clones and increased TCR diversity than the aged group, suggesting age selection.

As for this clonotype: Its cognate antigen has yet to be identified. No clone much larger than this one lies a single base away; base qualities are absent.

The CDR3 holds 14 amino acids from the cysteine to the phenylalanine. Kept here is only the CDR3 DNA, which spans 42 bases and is read in frame from base 1. Trimming removed 3 bases from V and 1 base from J, leaving 9 bases between the germline ends. CDR1 and CDR2 are drawn from the germline V gene (reference sequence): WNHNN, SYGVQD. The donors were roughly 39 Caucasian individuals from Russia, aged roughly 6 to 100 years, who were systemically healthy. Each donor gave ten milliliters of peripheral blood, drawn into EDTA-treated Vacutainer tubes. Ficoll-Paque density-gradient centrifugation was used to isolate PBMCs, with at least 7 million obtained per sample. Total RNA, at least 6 micrograms per sample, was extracted from PBMCs with Trizol reagent. Naive CD45RAhigh/CD27high T cell percentages were measured by flow cytometry on a PBMC aliquot from every donor. To prepare the library, 5' RACE was applied. Data came from an Illumina HiSeq 2500. The second PCR ran for about 7 to 11 cycles and used a J-beta primer mix along with a sample-barcoded 5' primer. A template-switch 5' adaptor carrying 12 random nucleotides introduced a unique molecular identifier onto each TCR beta cDNA molecule. At least 2.5 million CDR3-containing paired-end reads were obtained from each sample. First-strand cDNA was synthesized from all RNA with the Mint cDNA synthesis kit, primed by a TRBC-specific oligonucleotide. All cDNA was treated with uracil-DNA glycosylase and then went through a first 18-cycle PCR with the universal primers M1SS and BC2_uni_R. Concerning the study's data processing: Each sample was normalized by randomly selecting 1 million high-quality reads, each carrying a distinct molecular identifier. Reads sharing molecular identifiers were discarded rather than binned into consensus sequences. MiTCR, with a Q25 quality threshold and the strictest error-elimination algorithm, was used for CDR3 identification, clonotype clustering and error correction. A nonparametric unseen species model with Euler transformation was used to estimate lower-bound total TCR beta diversity. TCRdb took the public reads, trimmed them with fastp at Q25, ran MiXCR for clone calling and kept in-frame beta chains. Identical CDR3 protein sequences are pooled into one entry, listed with their most common genes and DNA. These V and J calls originate from TCRdb's pipeline instead of the authors' own analysis. Recorded for this sample are about 640,000 distinct CDR3 sequences; roughly 43% of them occurred a single time. The top ten clones comprise approximately 31% of the sample.

The sequence came from a man older than 75 in good health. This chain joins TRBV10-1 to TRBJ2-5; TRBD2 is a weak D gene call, 5 bases matching. The sequenced material came from blood. This receptor has the CDR3 CASSDLLGQETQYF. The bases are TGCGCCAGCAGTGACCTACTAGGCCAAGAGACCCAGTACTTC.